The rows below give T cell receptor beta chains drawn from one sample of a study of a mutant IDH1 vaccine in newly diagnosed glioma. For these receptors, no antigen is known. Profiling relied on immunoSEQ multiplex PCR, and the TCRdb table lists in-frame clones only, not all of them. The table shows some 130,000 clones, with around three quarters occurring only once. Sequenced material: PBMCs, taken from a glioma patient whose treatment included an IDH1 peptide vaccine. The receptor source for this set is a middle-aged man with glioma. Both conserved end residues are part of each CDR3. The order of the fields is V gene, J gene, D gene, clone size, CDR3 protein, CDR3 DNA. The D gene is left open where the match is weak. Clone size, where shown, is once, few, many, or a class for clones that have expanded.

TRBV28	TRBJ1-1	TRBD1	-	CASSTMGQQNTEAFF	TGTGCCAGCAGTACTATGGGACAGCAGAACACTGAAGCTTTCTTT
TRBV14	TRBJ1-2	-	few	CASSQGSGDYGYTF	TGTGCCAGCAGCCAAGGATCAGGGGACTATGGCTACACCTTC
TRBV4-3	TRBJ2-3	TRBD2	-	CASSHGTSGGVTITDTQYF	TGCGCCAGCAGCCACGGGACTAGCGGGGGGGTGACGATCACAGATACGCAGTATTTT
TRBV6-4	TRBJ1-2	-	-	CASSVEVNYGYTF	TGTGCCAGCAGTGTTGAGGTTAACTATGGCTACACCTTC
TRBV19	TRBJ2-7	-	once	CASSIPRGGYYEQYF	TGTGCCAGTAGTATCCCTAGGGGGGGTTACTACGAGCAGTACTTC
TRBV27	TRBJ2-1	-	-	CASSLSSVLGGGNEQFF	TGTGCCAGCAGTTTATCATCCGTTCTGGGCGGAGGCAATGAGCAGTTCTTC
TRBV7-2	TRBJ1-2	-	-	CASRTTRVANRGYTF	TGTGCCAGCAGAACAACTAGGGTTGCCAATCGAGGCTACACCTTC
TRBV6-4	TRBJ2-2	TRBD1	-	CASSPGQAGTGELFF	TGTGCCAGCAGTCCCGGACAGGCTGGCACCGGGGAGCTGTTTTTT
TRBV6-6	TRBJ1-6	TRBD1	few	CASSSGDRVNSPLHF	TGTGCCAGCTCCTCAGGGGACAGGGTGAATTCACCCCTCCACTTT
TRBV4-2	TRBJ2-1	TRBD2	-	CASSQDLAGGGVYNEQFF	TGTGCCAGCAGCCAAGATTTGGCCGGCGGGGGGGTGTACAATGAGCAGTTCTTC
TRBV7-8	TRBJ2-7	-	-	CASSLGRDRSYEQYF	TGTGCCAGCAGCCTGGGTAGGGACCGATCCTACGAGCAGTACTTC
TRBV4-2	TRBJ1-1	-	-	CASSRGPTGNTEAFF	TGTGCCAGCAGCCGCGGCCCGACAGGGAACACTGAAGCTTTCTTT
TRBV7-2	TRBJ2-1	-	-	CASSPSKSYNEQFF	TGTGCCAGCAGCCCCTCCAAATCCTACAATGAGCAGTTCTTC
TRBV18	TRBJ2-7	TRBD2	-	CASTREGGEQYF	TGTGCCAGCACTCGGGAGGGAGGCGAGCAGTACTTC
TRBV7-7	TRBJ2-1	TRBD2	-	CASSPPGRGGSYNEQFF	TGTGCTAGCAGCCCCCCGGGGCGGGGGGGCTCCTACAATGAGCAGTTCTTC
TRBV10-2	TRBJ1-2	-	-	CASSESPGNGYTF	TGCGCCAGCAGTGAGTCACCAGGGAACGGCTACACCTTC
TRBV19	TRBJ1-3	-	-	CASSFQTSGNTIYF	TGTGCCAGTAGTTTCCAGACCTCTGGAAACACCATATATTTT
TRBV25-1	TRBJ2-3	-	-	CASSERASTDTQYF	TGTGCCAGCAGTGAACGAGCTAGCACAGATACGCAGTATTTT
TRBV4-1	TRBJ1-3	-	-	CASSGDGQRGNTIYF	TGCGCCAGCAGCGGCGACGGTCAGCGAGGAAACACCATATATTTT
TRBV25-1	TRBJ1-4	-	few	CASRKEGYQEKLFF	TGTGCCAGCAGGAAAGAGGGTTATCAGGAAAAACTGTTTTTT
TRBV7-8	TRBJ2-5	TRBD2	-	CASSLGGLAGEETQYF	TGTGCCAGCAGCTTAGGGGGCCTAGCGGGGGAGGAGACCCAGTACTTC
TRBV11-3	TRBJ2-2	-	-	CASSARATVHTGELFF	TGTGCCAGCAGCGCACGGGCGACAGTGCACACCGGGGAGCTGTTTTTT